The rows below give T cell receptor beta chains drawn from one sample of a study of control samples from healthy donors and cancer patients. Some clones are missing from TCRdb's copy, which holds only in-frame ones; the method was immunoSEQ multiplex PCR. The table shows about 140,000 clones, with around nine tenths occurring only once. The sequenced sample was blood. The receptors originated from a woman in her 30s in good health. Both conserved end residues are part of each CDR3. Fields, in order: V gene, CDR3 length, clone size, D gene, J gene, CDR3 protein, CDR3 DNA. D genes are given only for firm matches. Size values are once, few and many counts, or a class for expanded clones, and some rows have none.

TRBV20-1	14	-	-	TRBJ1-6	CSASSDRVNSPLHF	TGCAGTGCTAGTTCGGACAGAGTTAATTCACCCCTCCACTTT
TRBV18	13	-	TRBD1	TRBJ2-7	CASSPQGAYEQYF	TGTGCCAGCTCACCACAGGGGGCGTACGAGCAGTACTTC
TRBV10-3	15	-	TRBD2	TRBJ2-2	CAISVTSVNTGELFF	TGTGCCATCAGTGTGACTAGCGTAAACACCGGGGAGCTGTTTTTT
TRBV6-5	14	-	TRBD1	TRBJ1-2	CASSRQGANYGYTF	TGTGCCAGCAGCCGACAGGGAGCTAACTATGGCTACACCTTC
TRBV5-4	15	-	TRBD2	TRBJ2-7	CASSRGLAGGYEQYF	TGTGCCAGCAGCCGGGGACTAGCGGGAGGATACGAGCAGTACTTC
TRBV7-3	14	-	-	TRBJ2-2	CASSTGSHTGELFF	TGTGCCAGCAGCACCGGGAGCCACACCGGGGAGCTGTTTTTT
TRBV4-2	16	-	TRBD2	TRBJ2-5	CASSQEGSGARETQYF	TGTGCCAGCAGCCAAGAGGGTAGCGGGGCCAGAGAGACCCAGTACTTC
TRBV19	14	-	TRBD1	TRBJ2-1	CASSKQGPYNEQFF	TGTGCCAGTAGTAAACAGGGGCCGTACAATGAGCAGTTCTTC
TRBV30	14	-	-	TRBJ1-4	CAWSQRTTNEKLFF	TGTGCCTGGAGTCAGAGAACAACTAATGAAAAACTGTTTTTT
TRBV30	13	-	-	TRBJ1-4	CAWKGDSNEKLFF	TGTGCCTGGAAGGGGGACTCAAATGAAAAACTGTTTTTT
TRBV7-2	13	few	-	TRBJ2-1	CASSLARATVRFF	TGTGCCAGCAGCTTAGCTAGGGCCACCGTCCGGTTCTTC
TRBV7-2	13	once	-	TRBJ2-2	CASSPRSTGELFF	TGTGCCAGCAGCCCTCGTAGTACCGGGGAGCTGTTTTTT
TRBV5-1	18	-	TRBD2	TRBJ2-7	CASSLVAGGPGERDEQYF	TGCGCCAGCAGCTTGGTAGCGGGAGGGCCGGGGGAGAGGGACGAGCAGTACTTC
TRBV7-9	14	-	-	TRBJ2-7	CASSLDGGAYEQYF	TGTGCCAGCAGCTTAGACGGGGGCGCTTACGAGCAGTACTTC
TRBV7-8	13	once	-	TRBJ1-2	CASSNRDGYGYTF	TGTGCCAGCAGCAACCGGGATGGCTATGGCTACACCTTC
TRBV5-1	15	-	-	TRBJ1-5	CASSFGAGSNQPQHF	TGCGCCAGCAGCTTTGGGGCAGGGAGCAATCAGCCCCAGCATTTT
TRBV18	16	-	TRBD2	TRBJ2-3	CASSRGLAGISDTQYF	TGTGCCAGCTCTCGTGGACTAGCGGGAATCTCAGATACGCAGTATTTT